The 26 T cell receptor beta chains reported below all come from one sample, sequenced in a study of blood T cell repertoires in COVID-19. The assay was immunoSEQ multiplex PCR, and TCRdb's table has in-frame clones only and misses some. The table includes about 76,000 clones, around 85% detected once. Sequencing used peripheral blood. These receptors all come from a young man with acute or convalescent COVID-19.

CDR3 sequence reads: CAISEPGLSGNEQFF. The CDR3, as DNA: TGTGCCATCAGTGAGCCGGGACTTTCTGGCAATGAGCAGTTCTTC. The chain carries TRBV10-3 and TRBJ2-1; weak D call: TRBD2 (6 bases). The V gene's germline CDR1 is ENHRY and CDR2 SYGVKD. The CDR3 loop spans 15 amino acids. Trimming shortened V by 2 bases and J by 6 bases, and 14 bases separated the two germline ends.

The V call is TRBV4-1, the J call TRBJ2-3; D remains ambiguous. V lost 1 base, J lost 4 bases, and 12 bases lay in between. Germline loops: CDR1 MGHRA, CDR2 YSYEKL. CDR3 length: 15 amino acids. The CDR3 loop reads CASSQVPRSPDTQYF. CDR3 DNA sequence: TGCGCCAGCAGCCAAGTACCTAGGAGCCCAGATACGCAGTATTTT.

V and J are TRBV27 and TRBJ1-1; D may be TRBD1 (5 bases). The CDR3 has 13 amino acids. CDR1 MNHEY and CDR2 SMNVEV come from the germline V gene (reference sequence). The germline V and J ends were trimmed by 6 bases and 4 bases, with 12 bases remaining between them. The CDR3 nucleotides read TGTGCCAGCAGACAGGTTCAGGTCACTGAAGCTTTCTTT. Protein: CASRQVQVTEAFF.

The rearrangement uses TRBV10-1 and TRBJ2-3; D might be TRBD1 (6 bases). Trimming stripped 6 bases from V and 2 bases from J, with 12 bases between. The germline V gene encodes CDR1 WNHNN and CDR2 SYGVQD (reference sequence). The CDR3 covers 14 residues. CDR3 DNA: TGCGCCAGCAGGGGGGACACTACCACAGATACGCAGTATTTT. Translated, it gives CASRGDTTTDTQYF.

J is TRBJ2-7 and V is TRBV28; weak D call: TRBD1 (6 bases). Trimming took off 2 bases at V and 1 base at J, with 18 bases between the two ends. The CDR3 length is 17 residues. Germline lookup yields CDR1 MDHEN and CDR2 SYDVKM. This chain's CDR3 is CASSLREGKGQSYEQYF. CDR3 bases: TGTGCCAGCAGTTTACGTGAGGGGAAGGGACAATCCTACGAGCAGTACTTC.

The chain links TRBV6-5 to TRBJ2-7; 8 bases map to TRBD1. With 6 bases clipped from V and 2 bases from J, the junction kept 6 bases outside the gene matches. There are 14 residues in the CDR3. Per germline, CDR1 MNHEY and CDR2 SVGAGI. CDR3 sequence reads: CASSRTGRTYEQYF. The CDR3 coding sequence is TGTGCCAGCAGCCGGACAGGGAGGACCTACGAGCAGTACTTC.

The chain has TRBV7-9 and TRBJ2-7; 11 positions agree with TRBD2. The CDR3 covers 15 residues. The J segment lost 3 bases and the V segment lost 4 bases, leaving 5 bases of the junction unmatched. Germline V lookup: CDR1 SEHNR, CDR2 FQNEAQ (reference sequence). The CDR3 DNA reads as TGTGCCAGCAGCTCGCCTAGCGGGAGGATCTACGAGCAGTACTTC. Protein: CASSSPSGRIYEQYF. Complete variable domain (other parts from reference TRBV7-9 and TRBJ2-7): DTGVSQNPRHKITKRGQNVTFRCDPISEHNRLYWYRQTLGQGPEFLTYFQNEAQLEKSRLLSDRFSAERPKGSFSTLEIQRTEQGDSAMYLCASSSPSGRIYEQYFGPGTRLTVT.

The rearrangement uses TRBV19 and TRBJ1-5, with D possibly being TRBD1 (5 bases). V was shortened by 7 bases and J by 5 bases, with 15 bases between the two germline ends. Germline V gene sequence: CDR1 LNHDA, CDR2 SQIVND (reference sequence). The CDR3 has 14 residues. This chain's CDR3 is CASKSPGWDQPQHF. The CDR3 nucleotides read TGTGCCAGTAAATCCCCAGGGTGGGATCAGCCCCAGCATTTT.

This chain joins TRBV7-9 and TRBJ2-1; 8 bases are shared with TRBD2. V shed 4 bases, J shed 9 bases, and the junction held 5 bases outside the gene matches. Germline V CDR1 and CDR2: SEHNR, FQNEAQ (reference sequence). The CDR3 contains 13 residues. The CDR3: CASSSTSGSEQFF. The CDR3 DNA reads TGTGCCAGCAGCTCCACTAGCGGAAGTGAGCAGTTCTTC. The variable domain in full, with the rest retrieved from reference TRBV7-9 and TRBJ2-1, is DTGVSQNPRHKITKRGQNVTFRCDPISEHNRLYWYRQTLGQGPEFLTYFQNEAQLEKSRLLSDRFSAERPKGSFSTLEIQRTEQGDSAMYLCASSSTSGSEQFFGPGTRLTVL.

J is TRBJ2-3 and V is TRBV7-9, with D tentatively TRBD2 (7 bases). In germline, CDR1 is SEHNR, CDR2 FQNEAQ (reference sequence). The V gene lost 4 bases and the J gene lost 3 bases, with 14 bases spanning the gap. The CDR3 contains 15 residues. The DNA for the CDR3 is TGTGCCAGCAGCTACGGCGGGGGCTCGACAGATACGCAGTATTTT. Protein: CASSYGGGSTDTQYF.

This rearrangement joins TRBV15 to TRBJ2-2; TRBD1 agrees at 7 bases. Germline CDR1 LNHNV, CDR2 YYDKDF (reference sequence). CDR3 length equals 15 residues. J lost 7 bases, V lost 1 base, and 6 bases had no gene match. The CDR3 DNA reads as TGTGCCACCAGCAGAGCCCTCGACAGGGTCGGGGAGCTGTTTTTT. Translation: CATSRALDRVGELFF. Combining the CDR3 with reference TRBV15 and TRBJ2-2 gives the whole variable domain DAMVIQNPRYQVTQFGKPVTLSCSQTLNHNVMYWYQQKSSQAPKLLFHYYDKDFNNEADTPDNFQSRRPNTSFCFLDIRSPGLGDTAMYLCATSRALDRVGELFFGEGSRLTVL.

The V and J genes are TRBV28 and TRBJ2-3; TRBD1 might be the D (6 bases). This CDR3 contains 17 residues. The germline CDR1 and CDR2 sequences are MDHEN and SYDVKM. Trimming shortened V by 2 bases and J by 4 bases, and 19 bases separated the two germline ends. CDR3 residues: CASSLRSWGRHPDTQYF. The CDR3 bases are TGTGCCAGCAGTTTACGTAGCTGGGGGCGTCACCCAGATACGCAGTATTTT. Combining the CDR3 with reference TRBV28 and TRBJ2-3 gives the whole variable domain DVKVTQSSRYLVKRTGEKVFLECVQDMDHENMFWYRQDPGLGLRLIYFSYDVKMKEKGDIPEGYSVSREKKERFSLILESASTNQTSMYLCASSLRSWGRHPDTQYFGPGTRLTVL.

This clone was seen more than once but under ten times. The chain is built from TRBV5-1 and TRBJ2-1; tentatively, D is TRBD2 (5 bases). Trimming took off 2 bases at V and 0 bases at J, with 15 bases between the two ends. CDR3 size: 17 residues. From germline, CDR1 is SGHRS and CDR2 YFSETQ. The CDR3 sequence: CASSFSLRTSSYNEQFF. The DNA of the CDR3 is TGCGCCAGCAGCTTTAGCCTTCGGACTTCCTCCTACAATGAGCAGTTCTTC.

V is TRBV28 and J is TRBJ1-2; the D is unclear. V dropped 8 bases and J dropped 12 bases, with 13 bases sitting between them. Germline assignment: CDR1 MDHEN and CDR2 SYDVKM. The CDR3 runs 10 residues. In DNA, the CDR3 is TGTGCCAGCCACAGCCGGCCCCACACCTTC. Its translation: CASHSRPHTF.

This chain joins TRBV11-3 and TRBJ2-1; 9 positions match TRBD1. Germline V CDR1 and CDR2: SGHNT, YENEEA. The V gene end was trimmed by 1 base and the J gene end by 5 bases; junction bases not matched to a gene: 12. The CDR3 has 18 amino acids. The CDR3 region is CASSLGERGTGYDNEQFF. The CDR3, as DNA: TGTGCCAGCAGCTTAGGCGAGAGGGGGACAGGGTACGACAATGAGCAGTTCTTC.

J is TRBJ2-5 and V is TRBV30; D is perhaps TRBD2 (6 bases). Germline CDR1 reads GTSNPN; CDR2 reads SVGIG (reference sequence). Trimming left V 1 base short and J 0 bases short, with 12 bases between. The CDR3 has 15 amino acids. This CDR3 is CAWSAGTGYQETQYF. The CDR3 DNA follows: TGTGCCTGGAGTGCCGGGACTGGGTACCAAGAGACCCAGTACTTC.

The rearrangement joins TRBV24-1 to TRBJ2-1, with 7 positions matching TRBD2. Germline CDR1 is KGHDR and CDR2 is SFDVKD. CDR3 length equals 16 residues. The J segment lost 0 bases and the V segment lost 3 bases, leaving 4 bases of the junction unmatched. The CDR3 reads CATSDSGAFSYNEQFF. The CDR3 region has the DNA TGTGCCACCAGTGATAGCGGGGCCTTCTCCTACAATGAGCAGTTCTTC.

The V call is TRBV9, the J call TRBJ2-1, with TRBD2 identical over 8 bases. There are 15 residues in the CDR3. V dropped 3 bases and J dropped 9; count of bases not matched to a gene: 11. Germline lookup yields CDR1 SGDLS and CDR2 YYNGEE. CDR3 in amino acids: CASSAFSGEGGEQFF. In nucleotides, the CDR3 is TGTGCCAGCAGCGCCTTTAGCGGGGAGGGTGGTGAGCAGTTCTTC.

The rearrangement links TRBV29-1 to TRBJ2-4; D perhaps matches TRBD2 (5 bases). CDR3 length: 19 residues. Trimming removed 7 bases at V and 0 bases at J, with 28 bases between. Germline V gene lookup returns CDR1 SQVTM and CDR2 ANQGSEA. This chain's CDR3 is CSALPFDLAGVVAKNIQYF. CDR3 in DNA: TGCAGCGCCCTCCCCTTTGACCTAGCCGGTGTTGTAGCCAAAAACATTCAGTACTTC.

In its sample, this clone was seen once. The chain links TRBV24-1 to TRBJ2-2, with 9 bases fitting TRBD1. The V segment lost 2 bases and the J segment 7 bases; nucleotides outside the gene matches: 10. Looked up from germline, CDR1 is KGHDR and CDR2 is SFDVKD. The CDR3 extends over 17 amino acids. CDR3 amino acids: CATSDSLQGALGGELFF. The CDR3 nucleotides are TGTGCCACCAGTGATTCCTTACAGGGGGCGCTCGGCGGGGAGCTGTTTTTT.

V is TRBV29-1 and J is TRBJ1-4; 9 nucleotides agree with TRBD1. The CDR3 covers 13 residues. V gave up 3 bases and J gave up 7 bases; unmatched junction bases: 3. Germline assignment: CDR1 SQVTM and CDR2 ANQGSEA. The CDR3 nucleotides are TGCAGCGTTGACGGACAGGGGTTTGAAAAACTGTTTTTT. This encodes CSVDGQGFEKLFF.

The chain employs TRBV10-3 and TRBJ2-2; 10 nucleotides align to TRBD2. CDR3 size: 18 residues. V was clipped by 0 bases and J by 1 base; unmatched bases: 5. Germline lookup yields CDR1 ENHRY and CDR2 SYGVKD. The CDR3 is CAISESGASGRNTGELFF. The CDR3 DNA follows: TGTGCCATCAGTGAGTCGGGGGCTAGCGGGAGGAACACCGGGGAGCTGTTTTTT.

The genes are TRBV27 and TRBJ1-6, with D unclear. Germline CDR1 MNHEY, CDR2 SMNVEV (reference sequence). This CDR3 comprises 13 residues. The ends were cut back, 8 bases at V and 9 bases at J, with 14 bases in the middle. CDR3 in DNA: TGTGCCAGCTCCCCGGTACGAGGTTCACCCCTCCACTTT. As protein: CASSPVRGSPLHF.

The chain has TRBV6-1 and TRBJ1-4, with D unclear. Germline-derived CDR1 and CDR2 are MNHNS and SASEGT. V was clipped by 0 bases and J by 6 bases, with 17 bases between them. The CDR3 spans 17 residues. The CDR3 region has the DNA TGTGCCAGCAGTGAAGCGGCGGGCGGAGTAAACCATGAAAAACTGTTTTTT. Its protein product is CASSEAAGGVNHEKLFF.

V gene TRBV19 combines with J gene TRBJ1-2, with no clear D. Per the germline V gene, CDR1 is LNHDA and CDR2 is SQIVND (reference sequence). The CDR3 covers 13 residues. Trimming cost V 3 bases and J 1 base, with 6 bases left between them. In DNA form, the CDR3 reads TGTGCCAGTAGTATGCGGGGTAACTATGGCTACACCTTC. Translating it yields CASSMRGNYGYTF.

V gene TRBV7-9 combines with J gene TRBJ2-7, with D possibly TRBD1 on 5 matching bases. CDR1 and CDR2 from the germline V gene are SEHNR and FQNEAQ (reference sequence). V was trimmed by 5 bases and J by 0 bases, leaving 8 bases between them. The CDR3 spans 13 residues. Written as DNA, the CDR3 is TGTGCCAGCAGCCCAGGGTTCTCCTACGAGCAGTACTTC. Protein: CASSPGFSYEQYF.